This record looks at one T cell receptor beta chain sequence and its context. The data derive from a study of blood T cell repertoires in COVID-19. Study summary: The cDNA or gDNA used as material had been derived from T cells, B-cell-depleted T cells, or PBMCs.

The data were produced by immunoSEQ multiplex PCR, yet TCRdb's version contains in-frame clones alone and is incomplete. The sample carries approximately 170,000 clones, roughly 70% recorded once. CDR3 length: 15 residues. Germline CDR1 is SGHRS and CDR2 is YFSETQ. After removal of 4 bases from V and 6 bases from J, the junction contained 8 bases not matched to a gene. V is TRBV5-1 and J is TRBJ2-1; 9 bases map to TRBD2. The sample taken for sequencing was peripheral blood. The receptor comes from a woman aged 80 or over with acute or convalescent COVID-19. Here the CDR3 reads CASSPTSGSFNEQFF. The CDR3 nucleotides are TGCGCCAGCAGCCCCACTAGCGGGTCTTTCAATGAGCAGTTCTTC.